A single sample is the source of the 20 T cell receptor beta chains below, sequenced in a study of OX40 agonist ivuxolimab in advanced cancers. TCRdb's table, derived via immunoSEQ multiplex PCR, lists solely in-frame clones and lacks some. The top ten clones hold 0.32% of a sample with roughly 80,000 clones, approximately 92% of them seen once. Here the sequenced sample was CD4+ or CD8+ T cells sorted from blood, taken in a trial of the OX40 agonist ivuxolimab. Source of these receptors: an adult with an advanced solid tumor such as melanoma, head and neck, liver or kidney cancer.

This rearrangement joins TRBV5-1 to TRBJ1-5, with 8 bases fitting TRBD1. The CDR3 sequence is 14 residues long. CDR1 SGHRS and CDR2 YFSETQ come from the germline V gene. V lost 4 bases to trimming and J lost 6 bases; unmatched junction nucleotides: 6. Here the CDR3 reads CASSAGTGRQPQHF. CDR3 sequence (DNA): TGCGCCAGCAGCGCCGGGACAGGACGTCAGCCCCAGCATTTT.

This clone was detected only once. CDR3 sequence (DNA): TGTGCCAGCGGGGAAAAACAGCCCCAGCATTTT. Protein product: CASGEKQPQHF. This sequence joins TRBV6-1 and TRBJ1-5; D is unclear. Germline V gives CDR1 MNHNS, CDR2 SASEGT. This CDR3 has 11 amino acids. Trimming removed 8 bases at V and 7 bases at J, with 9 bases between.

The chain joins TRBV18 to TRBJ2-7; D is ambiguous. This CDR3 spans 12 amino acids. Germline CDR1 KGHSH, CDR2 LQKENI. V gave up 2 bases and J gave up 6 bases, with 8 bases separating them. This CDR3 is CASSPGVSEQYF. CDR3 DNA sequence: TGTGCCAGCTCACCAGGTGTAAGCGAGCAGTACTTC.

This clone was detected once. The same CDR3 arises from other DNA sequences in this sample as well. The J gene is TRBJ2-3, the V gene TRBV2; 7 bases map to TRBD2. CDR3 length equals 16 residues. Germline CDR1 and CDR2: SNHLY and FYNNEI. V shed 2 bases, J shed 2 bases, and the junction held 7 bases outside the gene matches. The CDR3 nucleotides read TGTGCCAGCAGTGAATCTACTAGCGAGTCCACAGATACGCAGTATTTT. As protein: CASSESTSESTDTQYF.

The chain couples TRBV28 to TRBJ2-1; the D gene is possibly TRBD2 (6 bases). Deletions cut 4 bases from V and 7 bases from J, with 14 bases between. CDR3 length: 14 residues. Germline CDR1 is MDHEN and CDR2 is SYDVKM. CDR3 amino acids: CASSSGGGGNEQFF. The CDR3 DNA reads TGTGCCAGCAGTTCCGGGGGAGGAGGTAATGAGCAGTTCTTC.

The gene calls are TRBV11-3 and TRBJ2-7; no reliable D call. Deletions cut 5 bases from V and 4 bases from J, with 12 bases between. The CDR3 covers 13 residues. Germline CDR1 and CDR2: SGHNT and YENEEA. The CDR3 bases are TGTGCCAGCAGCATAAGCAGAGAATACGAGCAGTACTTC. Its protein is CASSISREYEQYF. The complete variable domain, with remaining parts taken from reference TRBV11-3 and TRBJ2-7, reads EAGVVQSPRYKIIEKKQPVAFWCNPISGHNTLYWYLQNLGQGPELLIRYENEEAVDDSQLPKDRFSAERLKGVDSTLKIQPAELGDSAVYLCASSISREYEQYFGPGTRLTVT.

The V and J genes are TRBV7-2 and TRBJ1-1; D gene unclear. V shed 1 base and J shed 1 base, with 4 bases lying between them. Looked up from germline, CDR1 is SGHTA and CDR2 is FQGNSA. The CDR3 has 13 amino acids. DNA for the CDR3: TGTGCCAGCAGCTTAGACCGGAACACTGAAGCTTTCTTT. It encodes CASSLDRNTEAFF.

The chain carries TRBV5-1 and TRBJ2-7; 7 positions match TRBD1. Germline V lookup: CDR1 SGHRS, CDR2 YFSETQ. The CDR3 is made up of 13 amino acids. J was trimmed by 1 base and V by 3 bases; bases with no gene match: 1. The CDR3 sequence is CASSSGQSYEQYF. Written as DNA, the CDR3 is TGCGCCAGCAGCTCGGGACAGTCCTACGAGCAGTACTTC.

This chain uses TRBV11-3 with TRBJ2-2; TRBD2 matches 8 bases. The junction had 6 bases not matched to a gene; V was cut back by 3 bases and J by 3 bases. Germline values: CDR1 SGHNT, CDR2 YENEEA. The CDR3 extends over 16 amino acids. Written as DNA, the CDR3 is TGTGCCAGCAGCTTGTCCGGGGGGGCTGACACCGGGGAGCTGTTTTTT. This encodes CASSLSGGADTGELFF.

The chain links TRBV29-1 to TRBJ2-3; D might be TRBD2 (6 bases). The CDR3 has 14 amino acids. The germline gives CDR1 SQVTM, CDR2 ANQGSEA. The V and J ends lost 8 bases and 10 bases respectively, with 25 bases between them. CDR3 amino acids: CSSAPGTLSKAQYF. As DNA, the CDR3 is TGCAGCTCAGCCCCGGGGACTCTAAGTAAGGCGCAGTATTTT.

V is TRBV28 and J is TRBJ2-3, with D perhaps TRBD2 (6 bases). Germline V gene sequence: CDR1 MDHEN, CDR2 SYDVKM. The CDR3 loop spans 12 amino acids. Trimming took off 7 bases at V and 2 bases at J, with 7 bases between the two ends. The CDR3 is CASTGVTDTQYF. CDR3 nucleotides: TGTGCCAGCACGGGGGTCACAGATACGCAGTATTTT.

The rearrangement joins TRBV14 to TRBJ2-1; weak D call: TRBD2 (6 bases). CDR1 is SGHDN and CDR2 is FVKESK in the germline V gene. V lost 4 bases and J 0 bases, leaving 10 bases between the germline ends. This CDR3 region has 15 residues. This CDR3 is CASSPRDSSYNEQFF. CDR3 coding DNA: TGTGCCAGCAGCCCTCGGGACTCCTCCTACAATGAGCAGTTCTTC.

The chain has TRBV27 and TRBJ2-3, with D unclear. V lost 5 bases to trimming and J lost 1 base, with 7 bases between them. There are 13 residues in the CDR3. Germline lookup yields CDR1 MNHEY and CDR2 SMNVEV (reference sequence). The DNA of the CDR3 is TGTGCCAGCAGTCATGGTGGCACAGATACGCAGTATTTT. Its protein product is CASSHGGTDTQYF.

The chain is built from TRBV6-6 and TRBJ1-5; D is unclear. The germline CDR1 and CDR2 sequences are MNHNY and SVGAGI (reference sequence). This CDR3 comprises 13 residues. Trimming took 2 bases from V and 7 from J, leaving 9 bases between them. This CDR3 reads CASSYGERQPQHF. CDR3 DNA sequence: TGTGCCAGCAGTTACGGGGAACGGCAGCCCCAGCATTTT.

The rearrangement links TRBV10-3 to TRBJ1-5; a weak D match, TRBD1 (5 bases). Germline values: CDR1 ENHRY, CDR2 SYGVKD. V dropped 6 bases and J dropped 11 bases, with 20 bases sitting between them. The CDR3 loop spans 14 amino acids. CDR3 in amino acids: CAISIRGLKPAQHF. As DNA, the CDR3 is TGTGCCATCAGCATAAGGGGACTTAAGCCAGCCCAGCATTTT.

This chain connects TRBV19 to TRBJ1-5, with 8 bases lining up with TRBD1. Germline values: CDR1 LNHDA, CDR2 SQIVND (reference sequence). With V trimmed by 7 bases and J by 9 bases, 8 bases remained unmatched. The CDR3 has 13 amino acids. Here the CDR3 reads CASTRQGSGPQHF. As DNA, the CDR3 is TGTGCCAGTACCCGACAGGGGTCGGGGCCCCAGCATTTT.

The chain recombines TRBV7-2 with TRBJ2-3, with unresolved D. Between the trimmed V and J ends, which lost 6 bases and 3 bases, there was a span of 10 bases. This CDR3 region has 13 residues. Germline loops: CDR1 SGHTA, CDR2 FQGNSA. Here the CDR3 reads CASSSERTDTQYF. CDR3 sequence (DNA): TGTGCCAGCAGTTCGGAGAGGACAGATACGCAGTATTTT.

This clone has just one count. The rearrangement links TRBV7-6 to TRBJ2-7; 8 nucleotides line up with TRBD2. V trimming: 3 bases; J trimming: 6 bases; junction bases outside the gene matches: 1. Germline CDR1 and CDR2: SGHVS and FNYEAQ. The CDR3 runs 12 residues. The DNA of the CDR3 is TGTGCCAGCAGCTTTGCGGGGGGCGAGCAGTACTTC. This codes for CASSFAGGEQYF.

The chain employs TRBV2 and TRBJ2-5, with 9 bases lining up with TRBD1. The CDR3 loop spans 14 amino acids. Unmatched junction bases numbered 5, after V lost 5 bases and J lost 4 bases. Germline V gives CDR1 SNHLY, CDR2 FYNNEI. CDR3 protein: CASSQQGAGETQYF. The DNA for the CDR3 is TGTGCCAGCAGTCAACAGGGGGCGGGAGAGACCCAGTACTTC.

The chain uses TRBV5-1 and TRBJ2-1, with unresolved D. Germline CDR1 SGHRS, CDR2 YFSETQ. V lost 0 bases, J lost 0 bases, and 4 bases lay in between. This CDR3 contains 14 residues. CDR3 DNA: TGCGCCAGCAGCTTGGACAGCTCCTACAATGAGCAGTTCTTC. It translates to CASSLDSSYNEQFF.